This T cell receptor (beta chain) was recovered during a study of Ad26.COV2.S vaccination and SARS-CoV-2 variants (dated by TCRdb to the early 2020s). Regarding the complete study: Donors in the vaccine arm were drawn from COV1001, a multicentre, randomized, double-blind, placebo-controlled phase I-IIa trial testing Ad26.COV2.S in healthy adults. TCRbeta repertoire sequencing served as the tool for gauging how specific and how broad the SARS-CoV-2-reactive T cell receptors were following Ad26.COV2.S vaccination. Throughout the experiments and outcome assessment, investigators stayed blinded to trial group allocation. Trial participants were randomized into five groups of five, in which low-dose or high-dose Ad26.COV2.S was given once or twice, or placebo was given on both occasions. The TCR-sequenced set comprised approximately 32 samples: around 20 Ad26.COV2.S vaccine recipients, 5 placebo recipients and 8 SARS-CoV-2 convalescent individuals. Ad26.COV2.S was administered intramuscularly at 5 x 10^10 or 1 x 10^11 viral particles, either as a single shot or as two shots given 56 days apart. The paper as a whole reports these results and caveats: It was noted by the authors that total T cell responses may have been underestimated by the TCR breadth and depth analyses. Vaccine and placebo recipients had similar non-spike TCR breadth, a finding consistent with the vaccine containing only spike. After vaccination, spike-specific CD8+ and CD4+ T cell responses were reported to show substantial breadth. The study was not powered to compare responses between vaccine doses or regimens. Higher spike-specific TCR breadth was observed in Ad26.COV2.S recipients than in placebo recipients (P = 0.0014).

For CDR1 and CDR2, the germline V gene lists WSHSY and SAAADI. Reading from cysteine to phenylalanine, the CDR3 counts 13 amino acids. The CDR3 DNA has 39 bases and is translated from base 1. The junction shows trimming of 8 bases on V and 7 bases on J, and the gene matches do not reach 5 bases of it. This sample's treatment or condition label indicates: some 20 received Ad26.COV2.S at low or high dose, single or two shots; five or six received placebo; per-sample allocation not given. Repertoires of vaccine and placebo recipients were sequenced from samples taken on day 63 after the first injection. In Cohort 1b, about 25 adults aged 18-55 years were enrolled at a single site in Boston, USA, between 29 July and 7 August 2020. Ad26.COV2.S was a replication-incompetent adenovirus type 26 vector expressing a prefusion-stabilized SARS-CoV-2 spike protein from the original Wuhan strain. TCRbeta CDR3 regions were sequenced with the immunoSEQ Assay. After extraction, genomic DNA underwent amplification by bias-controlled multiplex PCR, followed by high-throughput sequencing. The authors processed their data as follows. To quantify the absolute abundance of each unique TCRbeta CDR3 region, sequences were collapsed and filtered. Usable DNA was measured by amplifying reference genes present in all nucleated cells, and TCRbeta template counts were normalized to that usable DNA to estimate T cell fraction. Repertoire TCRs were annotated as SARS-CoV-2-specific by exact matching of V gene, CDR3 amino acid sequence and J gene to a known reactive TCR set. MIRA supplied the reference SARS-CoV-2 TCR set, which was filtered for enrichment in COVID-19-positive ImmuneCODE repertoires so that public or cross-reactive TCRs were removed. Using the MIRA antigens, annotated TCRs were further analysed by specific ORF or by position within an ORF. Breadth was defined as annotated unique rearrangements over total unique productive rearrangements; depth was the summed frequency of those rearrangements. Two-sided Wilcoxon rank-sum tests were used to compare TCR breadth between groups. TCRdb provides this immuneACCESS table in a form limited to in-frame rearrangements. Some clones are lacking; in checked studies, under half of them reflect an unresolved V gene, and why the rest are absent is not known. The V and J calls and the clone size are those of that table, but D and trimming were determined from the DNA. This sample lists about 410,000 clones; roughly 90% were detected once. The leading ten clones occupy around 1.7% of the sample.

As for this clone: The antigen this receptor binds is unknown. No base quality information exists; no much larger clone differs at one position.

The sequence links TRBV10-2 to TRBJ2-1; 10 bases in between match TRBD1. The receptor was isolated from a person aged 18-65 years who received the Ad26.COV2.S COVID-19 vaccine or a placebo. The sample in question was peripheral blood, obtained in a trial of Ad26.COV2.S vaccine versus placebo. The DNA sequence is given as TGCGCCAGCTATGGGACAGGGGTGAATGAGCAGTTCTTC. Its amino acids are CASYGTGVNEQFF.